The clone carrying this T cell receptor (beta chain) was observed once. The antigen is not known. The data belong to a study of T cell responses to AZD1222 COVID-19 vaccine. Study-level points and caveats: The donor cohort was predominantly white British with a female majority, and clonal diversity may have been underestimated. All repertoire sampling was performed exclusively after the peak T cell response. Only six or seven AZD1222 recipients tested seropositive at baseline. Breadth and depth of Spike-specific TCRs rose after two AZD1222 doses.

The table came from immunoSEQ multiplex PCR; TCRdb's copy has only in-frame clones and leaves some out. The repertoire includes about 90,000 clones, around 88% of them detected once, and under 13% sits in the top ten. The ends were cut back, 3 bases at V and 0 bases at J, with 9 bases in the middle. Germline lookup yields CDR1 SGHRS and CDR2 YFSETQ. CDR3 length: 14 amino acids. The gene calls are TRBV5-1 and TRBJ1-2; no clear D gene. The TCR originated in an adult in good health. The source material was peripheral blood, sampled on day 0 of MenACWY control vaccination. The CDR3 sequence is CASSSDGTNYGYTF. In nucleotides, the CDR3 is TGCGCCAGCAGCTCGGACGGAACTAACTATGGCTACACCTTC.